The 31 T cell receptor beta chains listed next were all sequenced from one sample in a study of blood T cell repertoires in COVID-19. TCRdb keeps only in-frame clones here, not all; method: immunoSEQ multiplex PCR. The sample comprises more than 200,000 clones, roughly 84% of which are singletons, and 7.2% rests with the top ten. Material for sequencing was PBMCs or T cells enriched from blood (not recorded which). The receptor source for this set is a man under 40 in a cohort exposed to, infected with or recovered from COVID-19 (not recorded which).

This chain's CDR3 is CASSSGQAGASGRQPQHF. The CDR3 nucleotides read TGTGCCAGCAGTTCCGGCCAGGCGGGGGCGAGCGGACGTCAGCCCCAGCATTTT. The chain combines TRBV27 with TRBJ1-5; TRBD1 is a possible D gene (6 bases). CDR1 and CDR2 from the germline V gene are MNHEY and SMNVEV (reference sequence). The germline V and J ends were trimmed by 4 bases and 6 bases, with 25 bases remaining between them. This CDR3 region has 18 residues.

The gene calls are TRBV9 and TRBJ1-6; 8 positions agree with TRBD1. The germline V gene has CDR1 SGDLS and CDR2 YYNGEE. The CDR3 spans 15 residues. Trimming at V came to 1 base and at J to 7 bases, leaving 4 bases not matched to a gene. In DNA, the CDR3 is TGTGCCAGCAGCGTATTAGGGACAGGCAATTCACCCCTCCACTTT. Translation gives CASSVLGTGNSPLHF. Complete variable domain (other parts from reference TRBV9 and TRBJ1-6): DSGVTQTPKHLITATGQRVTLRCSPRSGDLSVYWYQQSLDQGLQFLIQYYNGEERAKGNILERFSAQQFPDLHSELNLSSLELGDSALYFCASSVLGTGNSPLHFGNGTRLTVT.

The genes are TRBV14 and TRBJ2-1, with 11 bases lining up with TRBD2. Germline CDR1 and CDR2: SGHDN and FVKESK. Germline trimming cut 4 bases from V and 3 bases from J; bases unmatched to any gene: 5. The CDR3 has 16 amino acids. The CDR3 is CASSRLGLAVYNEQFF. The CDR3 DNA sequence: TGTGCCAGCAGCCGGTTGGGACTAGCGGTCTACAATGAGCAGTTCTTC.

This CDR3 reads CASSLRPAGGVNEQFF. The CDR3 nucleotides read TGCGCCAGCAGCTTGAGGCCGGCGGGAGGGGTAAATGAGCAGTTCTTC. This chain uses TRBV5-1 with TRBJ2-1; 9 bases match TRBD2. After removal of 1 base from V and 7 bases from J, the junction contained 9 bases not matched to a gene. In germline, CDR1 is SGHRS, CDR2 YFSETQ. This CDR3 has 16 residues.

The genes are TRBV5-1 and TRBJ2-7; D possibly corresponds to TRBD1 (6 bases). The CDR3 is 14 residues long. The germline CDR1 and CDR2 sequences are SGHRS and YFSETQ. Trimming took off 1 base at V and 3 bases at J, with 11 bases between the two ends. The CDR3 reads CASSLSGQIYEQYF. The CDR3 DNA is TGCGCCAGCAGCTTGTCAGGACAGATCTACGAGCAGTACTTC.

V usage is TRBV19 and J usage is TRBJ2-3; D gene uncertain. Trimming took 6 bases from V and 6 from J, leaving 13 bases between them. The CDR3 runs 13 residues. Germline assignment: CDR1 LNHDA and CDR2 SQIVND (reference sequence). The CDR3 region is CASRPPTLDTQYF. In nucleotides, the CDR3 is TGTGCCAGTAGGCCCCCTACGCTGGATACGCAGTATTTT. The full variable domain, completed using reference TRBV19 and TRBJ2-3, is DGGITQSPKYLFRKEGQNVTLSCEQNLNHDAMYWYRQDPGQGLRLIYYSQIVNDFQKGDIAEGYSVSREKKESFPLTVTSAQKNPTAFYLCASRPPTLDTQYFGPGTRLTVL.

J is TRBJ2-7 and V is TRBV6-5; 7 positions match TRBD1. Germline V gene sequence: CDR1 MNHEY, CDR2 SVGAGI. The CDR3 extends over 14 amino acids. Trimming at V came to 5 bases and at J to 2 bases, leaving 6 bases not matched to a gene. Written as DNA, the CDR3 is TGTGCCAGCAGTAGGACAGGTTCCCCCTACGAGCAGTACTTC. Protein: CASSRTGSPYEQYF.

This chain connects TRBV11-3 to TRBJ2-2; D unclear. Trimming removed 5 bases at V and 2 bases at J, with 18 bases between. The CDR3 is 17 amino acids. Germline CDR1 reads SGHNT; CDR2 reads YENEEA. CDR3 in amino acids: CASSPYFVGANTGELFF. DNA of the CDR3: TGTGCCAGCAGCCCTTATTTTGTAGGAGCCAACACCGGGGAGCTGTTTTTT.

The CDR3 is CASSAPPGVRTF. The CDR3 nucleotides read TGTGCCAGCAGTGCGCCCCCAGGGGTTCGCACCTTC. J is TRBJ1-2 and V is TRBV28; weak D call: TRBD1 (6 bases). The CDR3 is 12 amino acids. The germline gives CDR1 MDHEN, CDR2 SYDVKM. Trimming took off 5 bases at V and 13 bases at J, with 17 bases between the two ends.

The chain carries TRBV11-3 and TRBJ2-5; 7 nucleotides agree with TRBD2. The V gene's germline CDR1 is SGHNT and CDR2 YENEEA. The CDR3 consists of 14 residues. The ends lost 5 bases at V and 10 bases at J; junction bases unmatched: 13. The CDR3 is CASSTGTNGLDQYF. The DNA of the CDR3 is TGTGCCAGCAGCACGGGGACTAACGGGCTGGACCAGTACTTC.

This chain uses TRBV10-3 with TRBJ2-7; 7 nucleotides align to TRBD2. There are 14 residues in the CDR3. Germline V gene data show CDR1 as ENHRY and CDR2 as SYGVKD. Trimming took 4 bases from V and 5 from J; bases not matched to a gene: 8. The DNA for the CDR3 is TGTGCCATCAGTGGACTAGCCTTAGGAGACGAGCAGTACTTC. It encodes CAISGLALGDEQYF.

On this clone: Other nucleotide sequences from this sample produce the same CDR3. J is TRBJ1-2 and V is TRBV9; D is undetermined. The V and J ends lost 0 bases and 2 bases respectively, with 5 bases between them. This CDR3 has 13 residues. The germline CDR1 and CDR2 sequences are SGDLS and YYNGEE. CDR3 region: CASSVAGNYGYTF. In DNA form, the CDR3 reads TGTGCCAGCAGCGTAGCGGGGAACTATGGCTACACCTTC.

The chain combines TRBV4-3 with TRBJ2-2, with D maybe TRBD2 (5 bases). The length of the CDR3 is 14 residues. Trimming stripped 5 bases from V and 3 bases from J, with 10 bases between. Germline assignment: CDR1 LGHNA and CDR2 YSLEER. For the CDR3, the DNA is TGCGCCAGCAGCAAGGACTCCTACACCGGGGAGCTGTTTTTT. It encodes CASSKDSYTGELFF.

The chain uses TRBV15 and TRBJ1-5; D is uncertain. The CDR3 totals 15 residues. The germline gives CDR1 LNHNV, CDR2 YYDKDF (reference sequence). With 0 bases removed from V and 4 bases from J, the gap between germline ends came to 10 bases. This chain's CDR3 is CATSRDLAGNQPQHF. For the CDR3, the DNA is TGTGCCACCAGCAGAGATCTGGCAGGTAATCAGCCCCAGCATTTT.

The chain uses TRBV20-1 and TRBJ2-2; 11 bases agree with TRBD2. Trimming cost V 3 bases and J 5 bases; bases outside gene matches: 5. This CDR3 is built from 15 residues. The germline V gene has CDR1 DFQATT and CDR2 SNEGSKA (reference sequence). CDR3 protein: CSASAWTSGTGELFF. CDR3 sequence (DNA): TGCAGTGCTAGTGCCTGGACTAGCGGGACCGGGGAGCTGTTTTTT.

The gene calls are TRBV1 and TRBJ2-1; TRBD2 is the table's D call, not checked against the DNA. TRBV1 is a recognized pseudogene. The CDR3 covers 18 residues. The CDR3 loop is CTSSQEFKRVSWYNEQFF. DNA of the CDR3: TGCACCAGCAGCCAAGAATTCAAGCGGGTCTCGTGGTACAATGAGCAGTTCTTC.

The gene calls are TRBV7-2 and TRBJ2-1; TRBD1 matches 10 bases. In germline, CDR1 is SGHTA, CDR2 FQGNSA. The CDR3 totals 15 residues. V shed 4 bases, J shed 8 bases, and the junction held 8 bases outside the gene matches. CDR3 in DNA: TGTGCCAGCAGCTCGACAGGGGGCACGGGGTATGAGCAGTTCTTC. Encoded protein: CASSSTGGTGYEQFF.

V usage is TRBV20-1 and J usage is TRBJ1-2, with 7 bases aligning to TRBD1. J was trimmed by 7 bases and V by 6 bases; bases with no gene match: 2. The CDR3 length is 10 residues. The germline V gene has CDR1 DFQATT and CDR2 SNEGSKA (reference sequence). CDR3 nucleotides: TGCAGTGCCCACAGGGGTGGCTACACCTTC. It yields the protein CSAHRGGYTF.

V is TRBV28 and J is TRBJ1-6, with 8 positions matching TRBD1. There are 16 residues in the CDR3. CDR1 is MDHEN, CDR2 SYDVKM, per germline. V lost 6 bases, J lost 5 bases, and 9 bases stayed unmatched. The CDR3: CASSHDRGPNNSPLHF. CDR3 DNA: TGTGCCAGCAGCCATGACAGGGGTCCTAATAATTCACCCCTCCACTTT.

The chain has TRBV28 and TRBJ2-7; unclear D gene. The V gene lost 7 bases and the J gene lost 3 bases, with 7 bases spanning the gap. This CDR3 has 11 amino acids. Germline V gene lookup returns CDR1 MDHEN and CDR2 SYDVKM. The CDR3 region has the DNA TGTGCCAGCACCGGTAGCTACGAGCAGTACTTC. Translation gives CASTGSYEQYF.

The chain carries TRBV7-2 and TRBJ1-1; tentatively, D is TRBD1 (6 bases). Germline V gene data show CDR1 as SGHTA and CDR2 as FQGNSA. The germline V and J ends were trimmed by 7 bases and 3 bases, with 15 bases remaining between them. The CDR3 is made up of 14 amino acids. The CDR3 coding sequence is TGTGCCAGCACCCTTAGAAGGGGGTACACTGAAGCTTTCTTT. It specifies CASTLRRGYTEAFF.

This sequence joins TRBV29-1 and TRBJ1-2; 9 bases match TRBD1. Germline V gene sequence: CDR1 SQVTM, CDR2 ANQGSEA. Trimming at V came to 7 bases and at J to 2 bases, leaving 5 bases not matched to a gene. CDR3 length: 13 residues. The CDR3: CSAGQGTNYGYTF. The DNA for the CDR3 is TGCAGCGCAGGACAGGGGACGAACTATGGCTACACCTTC.

The CDR3 DNA reads as TGCGCCAGCAGCTTGGCTTTTAGCGGTTCCTACAATGAGCAGTTCTTC. Amino acids: CASSLAFSGSYNEQFF. The chain joins TRBV5-1 to TRBJ2-1; maybe TRBD2 (6 bases). V shed 0 bases and J shed 1 base, with 11 bases lying between them. This CDR3 is built from 16 residues. The germline gives CDR1 SGHRS, CDR2 YFSETQ.

This clone has more than one count but fewer than ten. The CDR3 DNA is TGTGCCAGCAATGACAGGGGGCGAAGCGGGGAGCTGTTTTTT. As protein: CASNDRGRSGELFF. The rearrangement joins TRBV2 to TRBJ2-2; TRBD1 aligns across 10 bases. Germline values: CDR1 SNHLY, CDR2 FYNNEI. CDR3 size: 14 residues. V shed 7 bases, J shed 7 bases, and the junction held 6 bases outside the gene matches.

This chain links TRBV28 with TRBJ1-6; D unclear. The CDR3 extends over 14 amino acids. Germline loops: CDR1 MDHEN, CDR2 SYDVKM. V was cut by 4 bases and J by 10 bases, with 14 bases left in between. The CDR3 loop is CASSYAGRRSPLHF. The CDR3, as DNA: TGTGCCAGCAGTTACGCGGGCAGGAGGTCACCCCTCCACTTT.

This rearrangement joins TRBV7-8 to TRBJ2-1; 7 bases agree with TRBD1. Looked up from germline, CDR1 is SGHVS and CDR2 is FQNEAQ. This CDR3 has 15 amino acids. Trimming cost V 4 bases and J 6 bases; bases outside gene matches: 9. The CDR3 DNA reads TGTGCCAGCAGCTACTCCCTTAGACAGGGCAATGAGCAGTTCTTC. Encoded protein: CASSYSLRQGNEQFF.

CDR3: CSVRSSSSYEQYF. CDR3 sequence (DNA): TGCAGCGTCCGGAGCTCCAGCTCCTACGAGCAGTACTTC. The V call is TRBV29-1, the J call TRBJ2-7; D gene ambiguous. The CDR3 has 13 amino acids. The germline gives CDR1 SQVTM, CDR2 ANQGSEA. Trimming cost V 6 bases and J 0 bases, with 12 bases left between them.

The rearrangement joins TRBV2 to TRBJ1-5, with 9 bases lining up with TRBD1. V was pared by 5 bases and J by 5 bases, with 7 bases of the junction left unmatched. Germline loops: CDR1 SNHLY, CDR2 FYNNEI. This CDR3 has 15 amino acids. CDR3 sequence: CASSTTGQGYQPQHF. CDR3 coding DNA: TGTGCCAGCAGTACTACGGGACAGGGCTATCAGCCCCAGCATTTT.

The chain joins TRBV3-1 (or the pseudogene TRBV3-2) to TRBJ1-5; TRBD1 agrees at 8 bases. Germline V CDR1 and CDR2: LGHDT, YNNKEL (reference sequence). The CDR3 runs 14 residues. Germline trimming cut 4 bases from V and 6 bases from J; bases unmatched to any gene: 5. In DNA form, the CDR3 reads TGTGCCAGCAGCCGTGGGACAGGCGGTCAGCCCCAGCATTTT. Translation gives CASSRGTGGQPQHF.

This chain joins TRBV7-2 and TRBJ1-2; 11 nucleotides line up with TRBD1. The CDR3 length is 16 residues. V lost 0 bases to trimming and J lost 4 bases; unmatched junction nucleotides: 4. Germline loops: CDR1 SGHTA, CDR2 FQGNSA. This chain's CDR3 is CASSLAGTGGLYGYTF. As DNA, the CDR3 is TGTGCCAGCAGCTTAGCTGGGACAGGGGGTCTCTATGGCTACACCTTC. Using reference TRBV7-2 and TRBJ1-2 for the parts outside the CDR3, the full variable domain is GAGVSQSPSNKVTEKGKDVELRCDPISGHTALYWYRQSLGQGLEFLIYFQGNSAPDKSGLPSDRFSAERTGGSVSTLTIQRTQQEDSAVYLCASSLAGTGGLYGYTFGSGTRLTVV.

J is TRBJ2-3 and V is TRBV28; TRBD1 aligns across 7 bases. The CDR3 sequence is 15 residues long. The J segment lost 3 bases and the V segment lost 6 bases, leaving 9 bases of the junction unmatched. CDR1 is MDHEN, CDR2 SYDVKM, per germline. CDR3 coding DNA: TGTGCCAGCAGGAATACCGGGACAGTTACAGATACGCAGTATTTT. Protein: CASRNTGTVTDTQYF.